One and the same sample provided the 15 T cell receptor beta chains below, sequenced in a study of shared clonotypes between healthy human individuals. The table came from immunoSEQ multiplex PCR; TCRdb's copy has only in-frame clones and leaves some out. The table has millions of clones, 90% to 95% seen once; the top ten hold 0.35% to 0.45%. The specimen sequenced was naive CD4+ T cells from PBMCs. Subset specified: CD45RA+ positively selected. These receptor sequences come from a man aged 18-30 years in good health. Some clones in this sample may be carry-over from other donors' samples.

The chain links TRBV5-4 to TRBJ2-5; 7 bases line up with TRBD1. Germline values: CDR1 SGHNT, CDR2 YYREEE (reference sequence). The V segment lost 3 bases and the J segment 1 base; nucleotides outside the gene matches: 6. There are 15 residues in the CDR3. The CDR3 here is CASSYPGTVQETQYF. The CDR3 DNA is TGTGCCAGCAGCTACCCCGGGACAGTCCAAGAGACCCAGTACTTC.

The chain has TRBV25-1 and TRBJ2-1, with D perhaps TRBD2 (6 bases). V was clipped by 3 bases and J by 11 bases, with 29 bases between them. The CDR3 sequence is 18 residues long. Germline V CDR1 and CDR2: MGHDK, SYGVNS. In nucleotides, the CDR3 is TGTGCCAGCAGTGACCTCCCGACAGCTTACCCTAGCGCATCTCAGCAGTTCTTC. It codes for CASSDLPTAYPSASQQFF.

V and J are TRBV30 and TRBJ1-2; TRBD1 aligns across 7 bases. Per germline, CDR1 GTSNPN and CDR2 SVGIG (reference sequence). This CDR3 has 13 amino acids. The J segment lost 1 base and the V segment lost 4 bases, leaving 3 bases of the junction unmatched. CDR3 in amino acids: CAWTGGNNYGYTF. CDR3 coding DNA: TGTGCCTGGACAGGGGGGAATAACTATGGCTACACCTTC.

The chain joins TRBV27 to TRBJ1-1; D not certain. The ends were cut back, 5 bases at V and 1 base at J, with 11 bases in the middle. The CDR3 contains 14 residues. CDR1 is MNHEY and CDR2 is SMNVEV in the germline V gene (reference sequence). The CDR3 region has the DNA TGTGCCAGCAGTGACCAAGACACGAACACTGAAGCTTTCTTT. It yields the protein CASSDQDTNTEAFF.

The V gene is TRBV4-3, the J gene TRBJ1-1; D is perhaps TRBD1 (6 bases). This CDR3 comprises 16 residues. Trimming removed 4 bases at V and 3 bases at J, with 18 bases between. The germline V gene has CDR1 LGHNA and CDR2 YSLEER. For the CDR3, the DNA is TGCGCCAGCAGCCTTTTGGGGGGGGGCAGGGACACTGAAGCTTTCTTT. It is translated as CASSLLGGGRDTEAFF.

The chain uses TRBV10-3 and TRBJ2-7; 7 nucleotides agree with TRBD2. The CDR3 totals 14 residues. Per germline, CDR1 ENHRY and CDR2 SYGVKD. Germline trimming cut 6 bases from V and 4 bases from J; bases unmatched to any gene: 9. CDR3 sequence: CAIRGVSGQYEQYF. In nucleotides, the CDR3 is TGTGCCATCAGAGGGGTTAGCGGGCAATACGAGCAGTACTTC.

In this sample, this clone turned up a few times. The rearrangement uses TRBV5-4 and TRBJ2-3, with 7 bases identical to TRBD2. This CDR3 is built from 16 residues. The germline V gene encodes CDR1 SGHNT and CDR2 YYREEE (reference sequence). With V trimmed by 0 bases and J by 5 bases, 9 bases remained unmatched. DNA of the CDR3: TGTGCCAGCAGCTTGGGTGGCGGGAGAGTTGTAGATACGCAGTATTTT. Translation gives CASSLGGGRVVDTQYF.

About this clone: The junction differs from germline at one of its ends, possibly a read error. The chain employs TRBV5-6 and TRBJ2-6, with D unclear. Germline CDR1 SGHDT, CDR2 YYEEEE. CDR3 length: 15 residues. The DNA for the CDR3 is TGTGCCAGCAGCTTGAGGTTTGCTGGAGCCAACGTCCTGACTTTC. It yields the protein CASSLRFAGANVLTF.

The chain has TRBV19 and TRBJ1-5, with D tentatively TRBD1 (5 bases). The CDR3 extends over 13 amino acids. Trimming shortened V by 3 bases and J by 7 bases, and 10 bases separated the two germline ends. Germline V lookup: CDR1 LNHDA, CDR2 SQIVND (reference sequence). The CDR3 nucleotides read TGTGCCAGTAGTATCAAGGGGCTCCAGCCCCAGCATTTT. Residues: CASSIKGLQPQHF.

J is TRBJ2-4 and V is TRBV6-1, with a possible D match to TRBD2 (6 bases). V lost 2 bases, J lost 0 bases, and 14 bases lay in between. This CDR3 has 17 residues. Per germline, CDR1 MNHNS and CDR2 SASEGT. This chain's CDR3 is CASSEPGLPIAKNIQYF. In DNA form, the CDR3 reads TGTGCCAGCAGTGAACCGGGACTCCCGATAGCCAAAAACATTCAGTACTTC.

This rearrangement joins TRBV28 to TRBJ2-3; no reliable D call. The CDR3 sequence is 15 residues long. Germline V CDR1 and CDR2: MDHEN, SYDVKM. The V and J ends lost 3 bases and 1 base respectively, with 11 bases between them. Here the CDR3 reads CASSFEMAGTDTQYF. For the CDR3, the DNA is TGTGCCAGCAGTTTTGAGATGGCAGGCACAGATACGCAGTATTTT.

This chain joins TRBV6-5 and TRBJ2-5; D is ambiguous. The CDR3 is 12 amino acids. V lost 5 bases and J lost 4, with 8 bases in between. From germline, CDR1 is MNHEY and CDR2 SVGAGI. The CDR3: CASSRARETQYF. The CDR3 nucleotides are TGTGCCAGCAGTCGGGCGCGAGAGACCCAGTACTTC.

The genes are TRBV30 and TRBJ1-1; weak D call: TRBD1 (5 bases). This CDR3 contains 13 residues. With 5 bases removed from V and 1 base from J, the gap between germline ends came to 11 bases. Germline CDR1 GTSNPN, CDR2 SVGIG (reference sequence). The CDR3 spells CAWAWGRNTEAFF. CDR3 coding DNA: TGTGCCTGGGCATGGGGCCGGAACACTGAAGCTTTCTTT.

This clone showed up just once. This chain links TRBV10-3 with TRBJ2-7, with TRBD1 matching 10 bases. The CDR3 length is 13 residues. Germline V CDR1 and CDR2: ENHRY, SYGVKD. V shed 6 bases and J 4 bases; nucleotides not matched to a gene: 3. The CDR3 protein is CAIRTGGLYEQYF. CDR3 DNA sequence: TGTGCCATCAGGACAGGGGGCTTATACGAGCAGTACTTC.

The V call is TRBV19, the J call TRBJ2-2, with 8 bases fitting TRBD1. Losses at the gene ends were 2 bases for V and 2 bases for J; bases not matched to a gene: 16. The germline V gene has CDR1 LNHDA and CDR2 SQIVND (reference sequence). The CDR3 has 20 amino acids. The CDR3 here is CASSIFLQGAGVLNTGELFF. As DNA, the CDR3 is TGTGCCAGTAGTATATTTCTTCAGGGGGCTGGTGTTCTAAACACCGGGGAGCTGTTTTTT.